These 6 T cell receptor beta chains share one sample of origin, sequenced in a study of shared T cell receptors in the human thymus. Clones were read by immunoSEQ multiplex PCR, and TCRdb kept only the in-frame ones, dropping some. The sample lists 700,000 or so clones; 70% to 90% were seen once. The sample also formed part of further work on human thymus T cells.

Source material: thymocytes. The source of these receptors is a girl under three years old with a congenital heart defect.

The J gene is TRBJ2-1, the V gene TRBV18; TRBD1 matches 8 bases. Per the germline V gene, CDR1 is KGHSH and CDR2 is LQKENI. After removal of 9 bases from V and 6 bases from J, the junction contained 19 bases not matched to a gene. The CDR3 is 17 amino acids. The CDR3 protein is CASFYSPHRGSPNEQFF. The CDR3 bases are TGTGCCAGTTTCTACTCCCCTCACAGGGGGTCTCCCAATGAGCAGTTCTTC.

The V and J genes are TRBV6-5 and TRBJ2-1; D possibly corresponds to TRBD1 (6 bases). From germline, CDR1 is MNHEY and CDR2 SVGAGI. Trimming shortened V by 2 bases and J by 3 bases, and 8 bases separated the two germline ends. This CDR3 spans 14 amino acids. DNA of the CDR3: TGTGCCAGCAGTTACAGGGGGTACTACAATGAGCAGTTCTTC. It specifies CASSYRGYYNEQFF.

The genes are TRBV7-8 and TRBJ2-3, with 12 bases that match TRBD2. The CDR3 runs to 18 residues. V was pared by 1 base and J by 3 bases, with 8 bases of the junction left unmatched. Germline lookup yields CDR1 SGHVS and CDR2 FQNEAQ. In nucleotides, the CDR3 is TGTGCCAGCAGCTTAGTTCCTAGCGGGGGGGAAGAAACAGATACGCAGTATTTT. This codes for CASSLVPSGGEETDTQYF.

Comment on this clone: Other DNA sequences from this sample encode an identical CDR3 as well. In nucleotides, the CDR3 is TGTGCCAGCAGCCTAGGGACAGGTTTGAACACTGAAGCTTTCTTT. Amino acid sequence: CASSLGTGLNTEAFF. The J gene is TRBJ1-1, the V gene TRBV7-2, with 8 bases fitting TRBD1. Trimming at V came to 5 bases and at J to 0 bases, leaving 5 bases not matched to a gene. The CDR3 sequence is 15 residues long. Germline CDR1 and CDR2: SGHTA and FQGNSA.

The chain joins TRBV4-2 to TRBJ2-1; 8 positions match TRBD2. Germline V lookup: CDR1 LGHNA, CDR2 YNFKEQ. With 7 bases clipped from V and 8 bases from J, the junction kept 19 bases outside the gene matches. CDR3 length: 17 residues. The CDR3: CASTIKIDTGGADEQFF. As DNA, the CDR3 is TGTGCCAGCACCATCAAGATAGACACCGGGGGGGCCGATGAGCAGTTCTTC.

The chain has TRBV11-2 and TRBJ2-7; 8 bases are a match to TRBD2. CDR1 is SGHAT, CDR2 FQNNGV, per germline. The V gene end was trimmed by 6 bases and the J gene end by 3 bases; junction bases not matched to a gene: 7. CDR3 length: 14 residues. The CDR3 sequence: CASRRGGLNYEQYF. CDR3 DNA sequence: TGTGCCAGCAGACGGGGGGGTTTGAACTACGAGCAGTACTTC. Variable domain in full (rest from reference TRBV11-2 and TRBJ2-7): EAGVAQSPRYKIIEKRQSVAFWCNPISGHATLYWYQQILGQGPKLLIQFQNNGVVDDSQLPKDRFSAERLKGVDSTLKIQPAKLEDSAVYLCASRRGGLNYEQYFGPGTRLTVT.